These T cell receptor beta chains were read from a single sample in a study of T cells after yellow fever vaccination. TCRdb analysed the 5' RACE reads with MiXCR anew, one entry per CDR3 protein. The table has 450,000 to 650,000 distinct CDR3 sequences, 21% seen once; the top ten hold around 17%. Sequences were derived from PBMCs, sampled roughly 20 days after the first yellow fever vaccination. These receptors were collected from a man aged 18 to 29 who received the YFV17D yellow fever vaccine. The CDR3 runs from the conserved cysteine through the conserved F or W. Only some rows state a clone size, as once, few, many or a class for expanded clones.

>TRBV27|.|TRBJ1-1
CASSWAGRRMNTEAFF
>TRBV5-5|.|TRBJ2-2
CASSLYFTRSRGRWELFF
>TRBV10-3|many|TRBJ2-5
CAISESQETQYF
>TRBV7-9|.|TRBJ1-6
CASSLGVAPLHF
>TRBV4-3|few|TRBJ2-3
CASSQGPGANTDTQYF
>TRBV7-9|many|TRBJ2-7
CASSLVGQTYEQYF
>TRBV29-1|few|TRBJ1-2
CSVAGDRGIYGYTF
>TRBV6-2/TRBV6-3|.|TRBJ2-7
CASSPAGASSYEQYF
>TRBV7-9|many|TRBJ1-1
CASSLRTGNTEAFF
>TRBV7-2|many|TRBJ2-3
CASSISTDTQYF
>TRBV7-2|many|TRBJ1-4
CASRLNEKLFF
>TRBV6-1|.|TRBJ1-1
CASTKGTNTEAFF
>TRBV30|.|TRBJ1-1
CAWSVVRVNTEAFF
>TRBV4-2|.|TRBJ1-1
CASSQDRSTEAFF
>TRBV6-1|few|TRBJ1-5
CASSEGRERPQHF
>TRBV24-1|.|TRBJ1-2
CATSDSKMSGLYGYTF
>TRBV5-6|few|TRBJ1-6
CASSLEEGNSPLHF
>TRBV12-3/TRBV12-4|many|TRBJ2-2
CASNLRGSAGELFF
>TRBV20-1|.|TRBJ2-2
CSARDWGGRWAGELFF
>TRBV6-2/TRBV6-3|once|TRBJ1-5
CASAMGTGRQPQHF
>TRBV7-1|few|TRBJ2-6
CASSSITRDSGHGVPGANVLTF
>TRBV5-1|.|TRBJ2-5
CASSLNSGGNQETQYF
>TRBV5-1|few|TRBJ2-5
CASSLAATQETQYF
>TRBV15|.|TRBJ2-6
CATSREIHRSFLSGANVLTF
>TRBV2|.|TRBJ2-1
CASSEVVRVEQFF
>TRBV12-3/TRBV12-4|.|TRBJ1-1
CASSLRAGQGGTEAFF
>TRBV28|few|TRBJ1-2
CASSSHSSYGYTF
>TRBV20-1|.|TRBJ2-1
CSARERQGPVYNEQFF
>TRBV12-3/TRBV12-4|.|TRBJ2-1
CASSLAATGVRNEQFF
>TRBV6-2/TRBV6-3|.|TRBJ1-1
CASSYSLTDPINTEAFF
>TRBV28|.|TRBJ2-1
CASQTVPSSYNEQFF
>TRBV7-9|few|TRBJ2-3
CASSAGTASTDTQYF
>TRBV4-2|few|TRBJ2-6
CASSQEGTGANVLTF
>TRBV5-1|.|TRBJ2-3
CASSTGQGAADTQYF
>TRBV6-2/TRBV6-3|.|TRBJ1-5
CASTPREGARVQPQHF
>TRBV19|.|TRBJ1-1
CASSMTTTEAFF
>TRBV5-4|.|TRBJ1-4
CASSTGWREKLFF
>TRBV29-1|.|TRBJ2-6
CSVDQGSGANVLTF
>TRBV20-1|.|TRBJ2-3
CSSGLAGKTDTQYF
>TRBV11-1|.|TRBJ1-2
CASSLLGGRGYTF
>TRBV4-2|few|TRBJ2-1
CASSPTSGGADEQFF
>TRBV19|.|TRBJ2-3
CASSILGGPTDTQYF
>TRBV4-3|.|TRBJ2-6
CASSQVGAGANVLTF
>TRBV7-8|.|TRBJ2-5
CASSFEGPRSETQYF
>TRBV5-4|few|TRBJ2-7
CASSFVGDRLLPYEEQYF
>TRBV7-2|few|TRBJ2-3
CASSLAPRTGTRVNTQYF
>TRBV24-1|few|TRBJ1-2
CATRDRENGYTF
>TRBV12-3/TRBV12-4|.|TRBJ2-1
CASSSLRDRGSNEQFF
>TRBV5-1|.|TRBJ2-1
CASFRGLAGINEQFF
>TRBV15|.|TRBJ2-7
CATSGMDRGGYEQYF
>TRBV12-3/TRBV12-4|.|TRBJ1-2
CASIGPEASVGYTF